These 17 T cell receptor beta chains originate from one sample sequenced in a study of immune evolution from preneoplasia to lung adenocarcinoma. The protocol was immunoSEQ multiplex PCR, while the TCRdb copy is restricted to in-frame clones and leaves out a portion. Of 5,000 or so clones in the sample, roughly 72% are singletons; the top ten hold 6.5% to 8.5%. The material sequenced was FFPE minimally invasive lung adenocarcinoma tissue. The receptors originated from a person in their sixties or seventies with lung adenocarcinoma.

The genes are TRBV9 and TRBJ1-4; 9 bases are a match to TRBD1. Germline values: CDR1 SGDLS, CDR2 YYNGEE. Trimming cost V 0 bases and J 6 bases; bases outside gene matches: 0. This CDR3 is 14 amino acids long. CDR3 protein: CASSVGTGDEKLFF. DNA of the CDR3: TGTGCCAGCAGCGTAGGGACAGGGGATGAAAAACTGTTTTTT.

The CDR3 bases are TGTGCCAGCAGCTTAGGAGGTATAGGGGGCGACCTGAGTGGCTACACCTTC. Amino acids: CASSLGGIGGDLSGYTF. The gene calls are TRBV11-2 and TRBJ1-2; 7 nucleotides match TRBD1. The CDR3 spans 17 residues. V gave up 1 base and J gave up 7 bases; unmatched junction bases: 15. CDR1 is SGHAT and CDR2 is FQNNGV in the germline V gene.

This clone has just one count. CDR3 amino acids: CASSPGLAGETQYF. The CDR3 DNA is TGTGCCAGCAGCCCCGGACTAGCGGGAGAGACCCAGTACTTC. This rearrangement joins TRBV7-2 to TRBJ2-5; 11 positions match TRBD2. Trimming took 5 bases from V and 4 from J; bases not matched to a gene: 3. From germline, CDR1 is SGHTA and CDR2 FQGNSA. The CDR3 is 14 residues long.

This chain links TRBV7-8 with TRBJ1-1, with D perhaps matching TRBD1 (6 bases). The V and J ends lost 7 bases and 4 bases respectively, with 16 bases between them. Germline V gene data show CDR1 as SGHVS and CDR2 as FQNEAQ. The CDR3 loop spans 14 amino acids. CDR3 residues: CASTRGSQGTEAFF. Here the CDR3 DNA reads TGTGCCAGCACCAGGGGCTCCCAGGGCACTGAAGCTTTCTTT. The variable domain in full, completed from reference TRBV7-8 and TRBJ1-1, reads GAGVSQSPRYKVAKRGQDVALRCDPISGHVSLFWYQQALGQGPEFLTYFQNEAQLDKSGLPSDRFFAERPEGSVSTLKIQRTQQEDSAVYLCASTRGSQGTEAFFGQGTRLTVV.

The V and J genes are TRBV27 and TRBJ1-1, with no clear D. The CDR3 has 13 residues. The germline CDR1 and CDR2 sequences are MNHEY and SMNVEV (reference sequence). The germline V and J ends were trimmed by 2 bases and 3 bases, with 7 bases remaining between them. DNA for the CDR3: TGTGCCAGCAGTTTAAAACTAGACACTGAAGCTTTCTTT. It codes for CASSLKLDTEAFF.

This chain uses TRBV19 with TRBJ2-7; 10 nucleotides line up with TRBD1. Per germline, CDR1 LNHDA and CDR2 SQIVND (reference sequence). The CDR3 is 16 residues long. The V segment lost 6 bases and the J segment 6 bases; nucleotides outside the gene matches: 14. The CDR3 spells CASSLFGTGAFSEQYF. CDR3 nucleotide sequence: TGTGCCAGTAGCCTTTTTGGGACAGGGGCGTTTTCCGAGCAGTACTTC. Filled out from reference TRBV19 and TRBJ2-7, the complete variable domain reads DGGITQSPKYLFRKEGQNVTLSCEQNLNHDAMYWYRQDPGQGLRLIYYSQIVNDFQKGDIAEGYSVSREKKESFPLTVTSAQKNPTAFYLCASSLFGTGAFSEQYFGPGTRLTVT.

This clone was picked up one time. The CDR3 sequence is CASSPEGSAFDEQFF. In DNA form, the CDR3 reads TGCGCCAGCAGCCCCGAGGGCAGCGCTTTCGATGAGCAGTTCTTC. The chain links TRBV4-1 to TRBJ2-1, with TRBD2 as a possible D gene (5 bases). V was cut by 4 bases and J by 8 bases, with 18 bases left in between. The germline CDR1 and CDR2 sequences are MGHRA and YSYEKL. The CDR3 has 15 amino acids.

V usage is TRBV10-1 and J usage is TRBJ2-1, with D possibly matching TRBD2 (6 bases). Germline values: CDR1 WNHNN, CDR2 SYGVQD (reference sequence). Trimming shortened V by 2 bases and J by 4 bases, and 15 bases separated the two germline ends. The CDR3 has 16 residues. The CDR3 spells CASSEIGSGSYNEQFF. CDR3 DNA: TGCGCCAGCAGTGAGATCGGGAGCGGGTCATACAATGAGCAGTTCTTC.

The rearrangement uses TRBV28 and TRBJ1-5; 8 nucleotides align to TRBD1. The CDR3 sequence is 14 residues long. Trimming removed 5 bases from V and 8 bases from J; junction bases left unmatched: 8. The germline CDR1 and CDR2 sequences are MDHEN and SYDVKM. The chain's CDR3 is CASSLTGGSKPQHF. The CDR3 bases are TGTGCCAGCAGTCTCACAGGGGGAAGTAAGCCCCAGCATTTT.

The sample holds a few counts of this clone. The CDR3 is CASSLFFTGELFF. In nucleotides, the CDR3 is TGTGCCAGCAGTTTATTTTTTACCGGGGAGCTGTTTTTT. The V gene is TRBV28, the J gene TRBJ2-2; D unclear. The V and J ends lost 1 base and 5 bases respectively, with 5 bases between them. The CDR3 runs to 13 residues. Germline lookup yields CDR1 MDHEN and CDR2 SYDVKM.

This clone was detected only a few times. The V and J genes are TRBV7-8 and TRBJ1-2; 9 bases map to TRBD1. In germline, CDR1 is SGHVS, CDR2 FQNEAQ. There are 15 residues in the CDR3. After removal of 3 bases from V and 2 bases from J, the junction contained 4 bases not matched to a gene. CDR3 sequence (DNA): TGTGCCAGCAGCTTCGCCGGGACAGGGAACTATGGCTACACCTTC. This translates into CASSFAGTGNYGYTF.

In its sample, this clone was seen once. The genes are TRBV2 and TRBJ1-2; D remains ambiguous. The CDR3 spans 13 residues. V shed 6 bases and J shed 3 bases, with 11 bases lying between them. Germline V gene lookup returns CDR1 SNHLY and CDR2 FYNNEI. The CDR3 here is CASRGMLDYGYTF. The CDR3 DNA is TGTGCCAGCAGGGGGATGCTCGACTATGGCTACACCTTC.

The rearrangement joins TRBV7-9 to TRBJ2-7; TRBD2 matches at 7 bases. V was pared by 2 bases and J by 5 bases, with 0 bases of the junction left unmatched. This CDR3 is built from 12 residues. Germline V gives CDR1 SEHNR, CDR2 FQNEAQ (reference sequence). CDR3 protein: CASSLREDEQYF. Written as DNA, the CDR3 is TGTGCCAGCAGCTTACGGGAGGACGAGCAGTACTTC.

V and J are TRBV11-3 and TRBJ1-1, with a weak D call TRBD1 (6 bases). The V end was cut by 3 bases, the J end by 2 bases, with 7 bases between. The CDR3 loop spans 13 amino acids. The germline gives CDR1 SGHNT, CDR2 YENEEA. CDR3 nucleotides: TGTGCCAGCAGCTTGGGGGGCAACACTGAAGCTTTCTTT. It encodes CASSLGGNTEAFF.

The sample holds a few counts of this clone. V is TRBV6-5 and J is TRBJ1-1; D is perhaps TRBD1 (6 bases). The CDR3 is 13 residues long. Germline CDR1 is MNHEY and CDR2 is SVGAGI. Between the trimmed V and J ends, which lost 5 bases and 10 bases, there was a span of 17 bases. The CDR3 nucleotides are TGTGCCAGCAGTAAGACTTTACAGGGAACAGCTTTCTTT. Protein sequence: CASSKTLQGTAFF.

This chain joins TRBV29-1 and TRBJ1-1; no firm D call. V lost 5 bases and J lost 4, with 14 bases in between. Per germline, CDR1 SQVTM and CDR2 ANQGSEA. This CDR3 region has 13 residues. CDR3 sequence (DNA): TGCAGCGTTCTATGGGTGTTAGGCACTGAAGCTTTCTTT. Its translation is CSVLWVLGTEAFF.

The chain joins TRBV29-1 to TRBJ2-1; 10 nucleotides match TRBD2. Germline V CDR1 and CDR2: SQVTM, ANQGSEA. This CDR3 is built from 15 residues. V was clipped by 1 base and J by 8 bases; unmatched bases: 8. CDR3 bases: TGCAGCGTTGAAGGGGCTAGCGGGAGTTTCCATGAGCAGTTCTTC. It codes for CSVEGASGSFHEQFF.